A single sample gave rise to the 16 T cell receptor beta chains below, sequenced in a study of CD8+ T cells in alopecia areata. Extracted RNA was reverse transcribed, and the resulting cDNA served as sequencing template. The data were produced by immunoSEQ multiplex PCR, yet TCRdb's version contains in-frame clones alone and is incomplete. This table has about 150,000 clones, around 55% appearing once. Sequencing was done on a sample of CD4+ T cells sorted from blood. The receptors were gathered from a human donor in good health.

The J gene is TRBJ2-1, the V gene TRBV5-1, with D tentatively TRBD1 (5 bases). The CDR3 loop spans 15 amino acids. Per germline, CDR1 SGHRS and CDR2 YFSETQ. Trimming removed 5 bases at V and 0 bases at J, with 12 bases between. This chain's CDR3 is CASSSGAISYNEQFF. In nucleotides, the CDR3 is TGCGCCAGCAGTTCTGGGGCCATCTCCTACAATGAGCAGTTCTTC.

DNA of the CDR3: TGTGCCAGCAATACAGTTGGCTCCTACGAGCAGTACTTC. Amino acid sequence: CASNTVGSYEQYF. The chain recombines TRBV6-1 with TRBJ2-7; D gene ambiguous. Germline CDR1 MNHNS, CDR2 SASEGT. With 7 bases removed from V and 0 bases from J, the gap between germline ends came to 10 bases. This CDR3 is built from 13 residues.

This clone occurred a few times. The chain uses TRBV29-1 and TRBJ2-5, with D perhaps matching TRBD1 (6 bases). The CDR3 contains 15 residues. V lost 6 bases and J lost 1, with 18 bases in between. Germline V gene lookup returns CDR1 SQVTM and CDR2 ANQGSEA. This CDR3 is CSVAPDRFRQETQYF. The DNA for the CDR3 is TGCAGCGTCGCCCCCGACAGGTTCCGCCAAGAGACCCAGTACTTC.

V and J are TRBV6-5 and TRBJ1-5; unclear D gene. From germline, CDR1 is MNHEY and CDR2 SVGAGI. The CDR3 runs to 11 residues. V lost 8 bases and J lost 7, with 9 bases in between. The CDR3 sequence is CASETEQPQHF. Here the CDR3 DNA reads TGTGCCAGCGAGACCGAACAGCCCCAGCATTTT.

This clone was seen more than once but under ten times. The rearrangement uses TRBV5-6 and TRBJ2-3; D is unresolved. V shed 3 bases and J shed 5 bases, with 10 bases lying between them. Germline CDR1 is SGHDT and CDR2 is YYEEEE. CDR3 length: 13 residues. In nucleotides, the CDR3 is TGTGCCAGCAGCTCCCAAACTTTAGATACGCAGTATTTT. Its translation is CASSSQTLDTQYF.

The chain couples TRBV5-6 to TRBJ2-7; TRBD1 matches at 10 bases. Germline lookup yields CDR1 SGHDT and CDR2 YYEEEE. CDR3 length: 15 residues. V gave up 4 bases and J gave up 5 bases; unmatched junction bases: 9. The chain's CDR3 is CASSILTGGFNEQYF. The CDR3 DNA is TGTGCCAGCAGCATTTTGACAGGGGGCTTCAACGAGCAGTACTTC. Full variable domain (rest looked up from reference TRBV5-6 and TRBJ2-7): DAGVTQSPTHLIKTRGQQVTLRCSPKSGHDTVSWYQQALGQGPQFIFQYYEEEERQRGNFPDRFSGHQFPNYSSELNVNALLLGDSALYLCASSILTGGFNEQYFGPGTRLTVT.

CDR3 region: CASSEGAGGPNNNNEQFF. In nucleotides, the CDR3 is TGTGCCAGCAGTGAAGGAGCGGGAGGGCCAAATAATAACAATGAGCAGTTCTTC. This sequence joins TRBV2 and TRBJ2-1; the match to TRBD2 covers 10 bases. CDR1 is SNHLY, CDR2 FYNNEI, per germline. The CDR3 loop spans 18 amino acids. With 1 base clipped from V and 5 bases from J, the junction kept 11 bases outside the gene matches.

The CDR3 region has the DNA TGCAGTGCTAGGGGGCCCGCGGAGCAGTTCTTC. Translated: CSARGPAEQFF. The chain has TRBV20-1 and TRBJ2-1; D may be TRBD1 (5 bases). Germline V gene sequence: CDR1 DFQATT, CDR2 SNEGSKA (reference sequence). The CDR3 has 11 amino acids. V was shortened by 3 bases and J by 10 bases, with 10 bases between the two germline ends.

The sample holds a few counts of this clone. The chain links TRBV29-1 to TRBJ2-7; 9 nucleotides align to TRBD1. This CDR3 comprises 13 residues. Looked up from germline, CDR1 is SQVTM and CDR2 is ANQGSEA. The ends lost 4 bases at V and 3 bases at J; junction bases unmatched: 4. CDR3 protein: CSVVGQGRYEQYF. CDR3 DNA: TGCAGCGTTGTGGGACAGGGCCGCTACGAGCAGTACTTC.

The chain has TRBV14 and TRBJ1-6; D is unclear. Germline V gene sequence: CDR1 SGHDN, CDR2 FVKESK. This CDR3 is 14 amino acids long. Trimming took 7 bases from V and 10 from J, leaving 17 bases between them. As DNA, the CDR3 is TGTGCCAGCACTCAAGACTGTGGGGTATCACCCCTCCACTTT. Its protein is CASTQDCGVSPLHF.

Only a few counts were recorded for this clone. Other DNA variants within this sample encode the same CDR3. The chain employs TRBV11-2 and TRBJ2-1; 9 bases match TRBD2. Per the germline V gene, CDR1 is SGHAT and CDR2 is FQNNGV. Losses at the gene ends were 2 bases for V and 4 bases for J; bases not matched to a gene: 6. The CDR3 spans 16 residues. The CDR3 region has the DNA TGTGCCAGCAGCTTACGGTTAGCGGGAGTATACAATGAGCAGTTCTTC. Protein: CASSLRLAGVYNEQFF.

This clone appeared a few times. Since a much larger clone is just one base distant, this may be a read error. The V call is TRBV5-1, the J call TRBJ1-2, with 8 bases fitting TRBD1. Germline assignment: CDR1 SGHRS and CDR2 YFSETQ. The V and J ends lost 2 bases and 5 bases, in that order; junction bases with no gene match: 5. There are 14 residues in the CDR3. This chain's CDR3 is CASSFGQGRYGYTF. DNA for the CDR3: TGCGCCAGCAGCTTTGGACAGGGACGGTATGGCTACACCTTC.

The chain recombines TRBV5-6 with TRBJ1-5; perhaps TRBD1 as D (5 bases). Germline V gene data show CDR1 as SGHDT and CDR2 as YYEEEE. The germline V and J ends were trimmed by 1 base and 14 bases, with 16 bases remaining between them. This CDR3 is 13 amino acids long. CDR3 residues: CASSLRGAGLEHF. CDR3 nucleotides: TGTGCCAGCAGCTTGAGGGGAGCAGGGTTGGAGCATTTT.

This clone was detected a few times. V gene TRBV28 combines with J gene TRBJ2-1; TRBD1 might be the D (5 bases). Germline V gives CDR1 MDHEN, CDR2 SYDVKM. This CDR3 contains 14 residues. The V gene lost 4 bases and the J gene lost 6 bases, with 13 bases spanning the gap. CDR3 coding DNA: TGTGCCAGCAGTTGGGGAAGGGGTCCCAATGAGCAGTTCTTC. Amino acids: CASSWGRGPNEQFF.

This clone was counted between two and nine times. CDR3 protein: CAWSPAFF. The CDR3 nucleotides read TGTGCCTGGAGTCCCGCTTTCTTT. The chain combines TRBV30 with TRBJ1-1; unclear D gene. This CDR3 region has 8 residues. V lost 2 bases and J lost 11, with 3 bases in between. Germline V lookup: CDR1 GTSNPN, CDR2 SVGIG (reference sequence). The whole variable domain, remainder taken from reference TRBV30 and TRBJ1-1, is SQTIHQWPATLVQPVGSPLSLECTVEGTSNPNLYWYRQAAGRGLQLLFYSVGIGQISSEVPQNLSASRPQDRQFILSSKKLLLSDSGFYLCAWSPAFFGQGTRLTVV.

The chain recombines TRBV9 with TRBJ2-5, with D tentatively TRBD1 or TRBD2 (6 bases each). V gave up 0 bases and J gave up 0 bases, with 9 bases separating them. From germline, CDR1 is SGDLS and CDR2 YYNGEE. The CDR3 contains 15 residues. For the CDR3, the DNA is TGTGCCAGCAGCGTAGGAGGGGGGAACCAAGAGACCCAGTACTTC. Translated: CASSVGGGNQETQYF.